These 5 T cell receptor beta chains were sequenced from one sample in a study of molecular identifiers for immune sequencing clone quantification. TCRdb called the PCR reads again in MiXCR, with one record for every CDR3 protein. Of approximately 500,000 distinct CDR3 sequences in the sample, about 22% were seen once. The specimen sequenced was naive CD8+ T cells from blood, with Jurkat cell RNA spiked in. Subset in this sample: FACS-sorted CD8+CD4-CCR7+CD45RA+ naive T cells. The receptors were gathered from a human donor in good health. Some libraries in this study had Jurkat cell RNA spiked in.

To note about this clonotype: A read error may be the cause here, since a much bigger clone is one base away. J is TRBJ1-1 and V is TRBV12-3 or TRBV12-4; TRBD1 is a possible D gene (6 bases). Trimming removed 5 bases from V and 8 bases from J, with 15 bases in between. The CDR3 has 13 amino acids. The CDR3 loop reads CASSAAEQGEAFF. In nucleotides, the CDR3 is TGTGCCAGCAGTGCCGCCGAACAGGGAGAAGCTTTCTTT.

This clonotype has a handful of counts. The rearrangement links TRBV4-3 to TRBJ2-1; D not certain. This CDR3 region has 13 residues. Germline V lookup: CDR1 LGHNA, CDR2 YSLEER. Between the trimmed V and J ends, which lost 0 bases and 6 bases, there was a span of 6 bases. CDR3 in DNA: TGCGCCAGCAGCCAAGAAAATACCAATGAGCAGTTCTTC. Protein product: CASSQENTNEQFF.

The sample holds a few counts of this clonotype. This rearrangement joins TRBV27 to TRBJ2-7, with D perhaps TRBD2 (5 bases). The germline gives CDR1 MNHEY, CDR2 SMNVEV (reference sequence). This CDR3 region has 15 residues. V gave up 4 bases and J gave up 2 bases, with 15 bases separating them. The chain's CDR3 is CASSYRGAAAYEQYF. Here the CDR3 DNA reads TGTGCCAGCAGTTACCGCGGAGCGGCGGCCTACGAGCAGTACTTC.

As for this clonotype: A junction end diverges from the germline sequence, so it may reflect a read error. The chain employs TRBV27 and TRBJ2-2, with a possible D match to TRBD2 (6 bases). Germline V lookup: CDR1 MNHEY, CDR2 SMNVEV (reference sequence). The CDR3 is 14 residues long. The chain's CDR3 is CASSLEGFTGELSF. The CDR3 DNA reads as TGTGCCAGCAGTTTGGAGGGCTTCACCGGGGAGCTGTCTTTT.

On this clonotype: At one of its ends the junction is not consistent with the germline gene, which may arise from a read error. The chain recombines TRBV12-3 or TRBV12-4 with TRBJ2-7, with TRBD1 matching over 12 bases. The CDR3 length is 16 residues. DNA of the CDR3: TGTGCCAGCAGTGAACGCGGGACAGGGGGCTCCTACGGGCAGTACTTC. Residues: CASSERGTGGSYGQYF.